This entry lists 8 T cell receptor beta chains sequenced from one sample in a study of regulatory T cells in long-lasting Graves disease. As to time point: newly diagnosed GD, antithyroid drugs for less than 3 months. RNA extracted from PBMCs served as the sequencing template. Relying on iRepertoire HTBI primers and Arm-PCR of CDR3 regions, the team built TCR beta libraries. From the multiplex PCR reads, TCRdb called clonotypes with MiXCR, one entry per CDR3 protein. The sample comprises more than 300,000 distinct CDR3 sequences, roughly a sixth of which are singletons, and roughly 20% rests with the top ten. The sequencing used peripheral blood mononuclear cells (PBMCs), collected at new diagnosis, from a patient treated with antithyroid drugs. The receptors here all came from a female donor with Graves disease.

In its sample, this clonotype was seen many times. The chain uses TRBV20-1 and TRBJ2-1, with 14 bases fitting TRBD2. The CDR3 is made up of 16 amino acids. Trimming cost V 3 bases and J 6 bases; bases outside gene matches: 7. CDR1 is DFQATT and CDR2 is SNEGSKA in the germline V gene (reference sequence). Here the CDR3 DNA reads TGCAGTGCTAGGAGCGGACTAGCGGGGGGTTCCAATGAGCAGTTCTTC. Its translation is CSARSGLAGGSNEQFF.

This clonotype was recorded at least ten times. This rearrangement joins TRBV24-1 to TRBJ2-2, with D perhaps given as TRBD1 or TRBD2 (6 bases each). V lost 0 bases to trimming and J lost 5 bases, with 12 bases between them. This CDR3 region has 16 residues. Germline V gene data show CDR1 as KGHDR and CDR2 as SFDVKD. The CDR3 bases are TGTGCCACCAGTGATTTGGCGGGGACATTAACCGGGGAGCTGTTTTTT. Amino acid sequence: CATSDLAGTLTGELFF.

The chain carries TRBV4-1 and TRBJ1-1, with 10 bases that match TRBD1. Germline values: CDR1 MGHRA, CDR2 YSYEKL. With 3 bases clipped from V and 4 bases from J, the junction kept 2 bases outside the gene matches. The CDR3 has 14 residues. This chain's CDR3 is CASSQWDRGTEAFF. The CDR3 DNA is TGCGCCAGCAGCCAGTGGGACAGGGGCACTGAAGCTTTCTTT.

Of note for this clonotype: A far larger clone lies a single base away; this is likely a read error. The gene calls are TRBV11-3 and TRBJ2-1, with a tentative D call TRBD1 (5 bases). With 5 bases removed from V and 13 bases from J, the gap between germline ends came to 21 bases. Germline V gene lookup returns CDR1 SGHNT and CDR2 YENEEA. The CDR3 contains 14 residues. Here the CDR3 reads CASSQGVGRETQFF. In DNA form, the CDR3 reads TGTGCCAGCAGCCAGGGTGTGGGGCGAGAGACCCAGTTCTTC.

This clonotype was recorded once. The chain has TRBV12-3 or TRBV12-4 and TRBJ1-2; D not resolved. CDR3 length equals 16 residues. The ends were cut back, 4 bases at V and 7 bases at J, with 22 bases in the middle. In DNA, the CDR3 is TGTGCCAGCAGTTCCTATAAAAGGTCCAGCTCGCGTGGCTACACCTTC. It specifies CASSSYKRSSSRGYTF.

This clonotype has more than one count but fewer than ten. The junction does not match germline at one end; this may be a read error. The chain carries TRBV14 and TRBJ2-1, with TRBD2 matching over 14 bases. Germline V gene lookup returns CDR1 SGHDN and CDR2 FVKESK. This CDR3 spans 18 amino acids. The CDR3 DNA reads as TGTGCCAACAGCCACCCCGGACTAGCGGGAGGACGTTACAATGAGCAGTTCTTC. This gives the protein CANSHPGLAGGRYNEQFF.

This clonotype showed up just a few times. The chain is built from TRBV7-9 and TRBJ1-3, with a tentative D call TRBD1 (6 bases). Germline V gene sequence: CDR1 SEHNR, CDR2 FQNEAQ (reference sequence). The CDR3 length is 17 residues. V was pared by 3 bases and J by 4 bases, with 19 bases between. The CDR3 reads CASSFQGRQGYGNTIYF. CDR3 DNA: TGTGCCAGCAGCTTCCAAGGGCGCCAGGGGTACGGAAACACCATATATTTT.

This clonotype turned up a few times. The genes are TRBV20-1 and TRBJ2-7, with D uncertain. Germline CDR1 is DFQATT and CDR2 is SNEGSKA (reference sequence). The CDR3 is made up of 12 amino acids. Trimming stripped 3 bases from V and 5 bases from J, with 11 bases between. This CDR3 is CSARLSFDEQYF. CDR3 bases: TGCAGTGCTAGGCTGAGCTTCGACGAGCAGTACTTC.